These 32 T cell receptor beta chains came from one sample sequenced in a study of blood T cell repertoires in COVID-19. Libraries were prepared by immunoSEQ multiplex PCR; TCRdb keeps only in-frame clonotypes and omits some of them. In the table there are about 210,000 clones, roughly 87% of which are singletons. What was sequenced was PBMCs or T cells enriched from blood (not recorded which). The receptors shown here come from a man aged 18 to 30 with acute COVID-19.

The gene calls are TRBV30 and TRBJ2-7; 8 bases fit TRBD1. CDR1 GTSNPN and CDR2 SVGIG come from the germline V gene (reference sequence). Trimming took 5 bases from V and 2 from J; bases not matched to a gene: 8. This CDR3 region has 14 residues. In DNA form, the CDR3 reads TGTGCCTGGGCAAGGACAGGGCGGGCCTACGAGCAGTACTTC. Translated: CAWARTGRAYEQYF.

This clone was counted only a few times. This chain connects TRBV9 to TRBJ1-5; D unresolved. Germline V gene data show CDR1 as SGDLS and CDR2 as YYNGEE. Trimming cost V 0 bases and J 2 bases, with 9 bases left between them. The CDR3 extends over 15 amino acids. The CDR3 loop reads CASSVAGSGNQPQHF. The CDR3 DNA reads TGTGCCAGCAGCGTAGCGGGTTCTGGCAATCAGCCCCAGCATTTT.

Comments on this clone: The same CDR3 also results from other DNA sequences found in this sample. The rearrangement links TRBV28 to TRBJ2-1, with 12 nucleotides matching TRBD2. Unmatched junction bases numbered 2, after V lost 3 bases and J lost 8 bases. The CDR3 extends over 14 amino acids. Germline assignment: CDR1 MDHEN and CDR2 SYDVKM. CDR3 nucleotides: TGTGCCAGCAGTTTGACTAGCGGGAGTGATGAGCAGTTCTTC. This codes for CASSLTSGSDEQFF.

V usage is TRBV6-5 and J usage is TRBJ1-4; 8 nucleotides agree with TRBD1. The germline V gene encodes CDR1 MNHEY and CDR2 SVGAGI. The CDR3 has 13 amino acids. V lost 4 bases to trimming and J lost 8 bases; unmatched junction nucleotides: 3. The CDR3 DNA reads TGTGCCAGCAGTTGGACAGGGCACGAAAAACTGTTTTTT. The encoded protein is CASSWTGHEKLFF.

V usage is TRBV27 and J usage is TRBJ1-2, with D unresolved. CDR1 and CDR2 (germline): MNHEY, SMNVEV (reference sequence). Trimming took 6 bases from V and 10 from J, leaving 12 bases between them. The length of the CDR3 is 11 residues. In DNA form, the CDR3 reads TGTGCCAGCAGCGACCTAGTTGCCTACACCTTC. Its protein product is CASSDLVAYTF.

The chain carries TRBV19 and TRBJ2-3; TRBD2 is a possible D gene (5 bases). This CDR3 contains 15 residues. Trimming pared 6 bases from V and 3 bases from J, leaving 16 bases between. Germline V CDR1 and CDR2: LNHDA, SQIVND (reference sequence). The CDR3 bases are TGTGCCAGTAGGCCTCCTAGCCGGAGTACAGATACGCAGTATTTT. Translated: CASRPPSRSTDTQYF.

This chain links TRBV6-5 with TRBJ2-7, with TRBD2 as a possible D gene (5 bases). The CDR3 length is 12 residues. Trimming took off 6 bases at V and 3 bases at J, with 9 bases between the two ends. Per germline, CDR1 MNHEY and CDR2 SVGAGI. The CDR3 bases are TGTGCCAGCAGGGCCGGGAACTACGAGCAGTACTTC. Its translation is CASRAGNYEQYF.

The sample holds a few counts of this clone. The chain joins TRBV28 to TRBJ2-7; TRBD2 might be the D (6 bases). Between the trimmed V and J ends, which lost 2 bases and 6 bases, there was a span of 17 bases. Germline V lookup: CDR1 MDHEN, CDR2 SYDVKM. The CDR3 totals 15 residues. The CDR3 region has the DNA TGTGCCAGCAGTTTAGAAACGGGACTCCCCCCCGAGCAGTACTTC. It codes for CASSLETGLPPEQYF.

This clone was observed a single time. The chain carries TRBV18 and TRBJ2-7; 14 bases fit TRBD2. The CDR3 runs 14 residues. Per germline, CDR1 KGHSH and CDR2 LQKENI. V lost 4 bases and J lost 7; bases outside the gene matches: 3. The CDR3 DNA sequence: TGTGCCAGCTCACAAGGGACTAGCGGGAGTGAGCAGTACTTC. Residues: CASSQGTSGSEQYF.

The chain links TRBV19 to TRBJ1-6; 9 nucleotides agree with TRBD1. CDR1 is LNHDA, CDR2 SQIVND, per germline (reference sequence). The V and J ends lost 5 bases and 10 bases, in that order; junction bases with no gene match: 3. The CDR3 is made up of 13 amino acids. CDR3 residues: CASSDRGESPLHF. The CDR3 DNA sequence: TGTGCCAGTAGTGACAGGGGGGAATCACCCCTCCACTTT. Filled out from reference TRBV19 and TRBJ1-6, the complete variable domain reads DGGITQSPKYLFRKEGQNVTLSCEQNLNHDAMYWYRQDPGQGLRLIYYSQIVNDFQKGDIAEGYSVSREKKESFPLTVTSAQKNPTAFYLCASSDRGESPLHFGNGTRLTVT.

The chain joins TRBV4-1 to TRBJ2-3; TRBD2 matches 9 bases. V was clipped by 1 base and J by 5 bases; unmatched bases: 4. The CDR3 has 15 residues. Germline V gene lookup returns CDR1 MGHRA and CDR2 YSYEKL. The CDR3 nucleotides are TGCGCCAGCAGCCAAGTGGGACTAGCAGAAGATACGCAGTATTTT. It is translated as CASSQVGLAEDTQYF.

The chain couples TRBV5-6 to TRBJ1-1, with 9 bases lining up with TRBD1. The germline CDR1 and CDR2 sequences are SGHDT and YYEEEE. V shed 2 bases, J shed 4 bases, and the junction held 6 bases outside the gene matches. The CDR3 loop spans 15 amino acids. The CDR3 region is CASSFGTGLGTEAFF. CDR3 DNA sequence: TGTGCCAGCAGCTTCGGGACAGGGTTGGGCACTGAAGCTTTCTTT.

This sequence joins TRBV6-5 and TRBJ2-7; no definite D call. This CDR3 region has 12 residues. V was clipped by 0 bases and J by 5 bases, with 5 bases between them. Germline V lookup: CDR1 MNHEY, CDR2 SVGAGI. The chain's CDR3 is CASSYSSDEQYF. The CDR3 DNA follows: TGTGCCAGCAGTTACTCTTCCGACGAGCAGTACTTC.

J is TRBJ1-5 and V is TRBV28; D is perhaps TRBD1 (5 bases). The V end was cut by 3 bases, the J end by 6 bases, with 12 bases between. The CDR3 spans 14 residues. From germline, CDR1 is MDHEN and CDR2 SYDVKM. The CDR3 coding sequence is TGTGCCAGCAGTTTTACCGGGGGTGGTCAGCCCCAGCATTTT. Its protein product is CASSFTGGGQPQHF.

The gene calls are TRBV27 and TRBJ1-5; no clear D gene. Germline loops: CDR1 MNHEY, CDR2 SMNVEV (reference sequence). The V end lost 4 bases, the J end lost 4 bases, and 11 bases lay between the germline ends. This CDR3 contains 14 residues. The CDR3 DNA is TGTGCCAGCAGTTCGAGGGTGGGGAATCAGCCCCAGCATTTT. It translates to CASSSRVGNQPQHF.

The rearrangement links TRBV27 to TRBJ2-1, with a possible D match to TRBD2 (6 bases). Per the germline V gene, CDR1 is MNHEY and CDR2 is SMNVEV (reference sequence). The CDR3 totals 14 residues. Deletions cut 8 bases from V and 1 base from J, with 12 bases between. CDR3 bases: TGTGCCAGCGGCGTCGCGGGATCCTACAATGAGCAGTTCTTC. This codes for CASGVAGSYNEQFF.

V is TRBV6-2 or TRBV6-3 and J is TRBJ2-7; D unclear. The germline V gene encodes CDR1 MNHEY and CDR2 SVGEGT. V was pared by 4 bases and J by 7 bases, with 8 bases between. The CDR3 runs to 11 residues. As DNA, the CDR3 is TGTGCCAGCAGTTCCGAGTGGGAGCAGTACTTC. Residues: CASSSEWEQYF.

This clone was seen a single time. The V gene is TRBV27, the J gene TRBJ2-3, with 7 bases aligning to TRBD1. J lost 6 bases, V lost 3 bases, and 3 bases had no gene match. CDR1 and CDR2 (germline): MNHEY, SMNVEV (reference sequence). This CDR3 has 13 amino acids. This chain's CDR3 is CASSLQTGDTQYF. CDR3 sequence (DNA): TGTGCCAGCAGTTTGCAGACAGGGGATACGCAGTATTTT.

The rearrangement uses TRBV28 and TRBJ1-6, with D hard to call. There are 14 residues in the CDR3. The germline V gene has CDR1 MDHEN and CDR2 SYDVKM. V was shortened by 6 bases and J by 3 bases, with 9 bases between the two germline ends. CDR3 protein: CASRKQSYNSPLHF. CDR3 nucleotides: TGTGCCAGCAGAAAACAGAGCTATAATTCACCCCTCCACTTT.

This clone was seen only once. This chain uses TRBV19 with TRBJ1-5, with D perhaps matching TRBD1 (5 bases). The CDR3 has 14 amino acids. In germline, CDR1 is LNHDA, CDR2 SQIVND (reference sequence). With 7 bases removed from V and 4 bases from J, the gap between germline ends came to 14 bases. The CDR3, as DNA: TGTGCCAGTACCCCCACCTCAGGGAATCAGCCCCAGCATTTT. Encoded protein: CASTPTSGNQPQHF.

V is TRBV27 and J is TRBJ2-3; tentative D call: TRBD2 (5 bases). The germline CDR1 and CDR2 sequences are MNHEY and SMNVEV (reference sequence). With 5 bases removed from V and 2 bases from J, the gap between germline ends came to 17 bases. This CDR3 is 16 amino acids long. In DNA form, the CDR3 reads TGTGCCAGCAGTCCGGAGGCACCTGGAGACACAGATACGCAGTATTTT. Encoded protein: CASSPEAPGDTDTQYF.

This clone was seen just once. The chain uses TRBV28 and TRBJ1-2; possible D gene TRBD1, 5 bases. Trimming removed 4 bases at V and 3 bases at J, with 6 bases between. Germline lookup yields CDR1 MDHEN and CDR2 SYDVKM. CDR3 length: 12 amino acids. CDR3 amino acids: CASSWGDYGYTF. The CDR3 DNA reads TGTGCCAGCAGTTGGGGGGACTATGGCTACACCTTC.

The V call is TRBV7-2, the J call TRBJ2-1; 7 nucleotides agree with TRBD2. This CDR3 contains 15 residues. Germline CDR1 is SGHTA and CDR2 is FQGNSA. V lost 5 bases, J lost 12 bases, and 16 bases stayed unmatched. The CDR3 nucleotides read TGTGCCAGCAGCCCCCCGGGGAGGGGCGGGGATGGGCAGTTCTTC. Protein sequence: CASSPPGRGGDGQFF.

The J gene is TRBJ1-1, the V gene TRBV7-9; D is ambiguous. There are 14 residues in the CDR3. With 3 bases removed from V and 0 bases from J, the gap between germline ends came to 8 bases. Germline assignment: CDR1 SEHNR and CDR2 FQNEAQ (reference sequence). CDR3 in amino acids: CASSFIFLNTEAFF. CDR3 bases: TGTGCCAGCAGCTTTATCTTCCTGAACACTGAAGCTTTCTTT.

This chain uses TRBV27 with TRBJ2-5, with TRBD1 as a possible D gene (6 bases). Per germline, CDR1 MNHEY and CDR2 SMNVEV (reference sequence). V lost 2 bases to trimming and J lost 2 bases, with 15 bases between them. This CDR3 has 16 residues. The CDR3 DNA follows: TGTGCCAGCAGTTTAAAAGGGGGACCCGATCAAGAGACCCAGTACTTC. Protein sequence: CASSLKGGPDQETQYF.

The rearrangement joins TRBV30 to TRBJ1-6, with 9 bases identical to TRBD1. The germline gives CDR1 GTSNPN, CDR2 SVGIG (reference sequence). This CDR3 comprises 15 residues. V gave up 1 base and J gave up 7 bases; unmatched junction bases: 5. DNA for the CDR3: TGTGCCTGGAGTGCACCTGGACAGGGGAATTCACCCCTCCACTTT. Translating it yields CAWSAPGQGNSPLHF.

This clone was picked up one time. The chain employs TRBV4-3 and TRBJ1-4; D not resolved. Trimming pared 1 base from V and 4 bases from J, leaving 13 bases between. The germline CDR1 and CDR2 sequences are LGHNA and YSLEER. This CDR3 spans 16 amino acids. The DNA of the CDR3 is TGCGCCAGCAGCCAAGTTGATGCCGGTCGTAATGAAAAACTGTTTTTT. As protein: CASSQVDAGRNEKLFF.

This rearrangement joins TRBV28 to TRBJ2-7; 10 bases match TRBD1. Germline-derived CDR1 and CDR2 are MDHEN and SYDVKM. The CDR3 is 16 residues long. V was clipped by 5 bases and J by 3 bases; unmatched bases: 10. DNA of the CDR3: TGTGCCAGCAGTCTGCTGACAGGGGGCGACCGCTACGAGCAGTACTTC. It specifies CASSLLTGGDRYEQYF.

This clone was counted a single time. The V gene is TRBV11-1, the J gene TRBJ2-1, with 8 bases fitting TRBD1. V lost 5 bases to trimming and J lost 9 bases; unmatched junction nucleotides: 6. Germline assignment: CDR1 SGHAT and CDR2 FQDESV (reference sequence). The CDR3 is made up of 13 amino acids. The CDR3 loop reads CASSLTGVGEQFF. As DNA, the CDR3 is TGTGCCAGCAGCCTGACAGGGGTTGGTGAGCAGTTCTTC.

The chain links TRBV19 to TRBJ1-1; D is undetermined. The germline gives CDR1 LNHDA, CDR2 SQIVND (reference sequence). Trimming removed 3 bases at V and 4 bases at J, with 6 bases between. This CDR3 has 12 residues. The CDR3 sequence is CASSMASTEAFF. DNA of the CDR3: TGTGCCAGTAGTATGGCCAGCACTGAAGCTTTCTTT.

The chain is built from TRBV3-1 (or the pseudogene TRBV3-2) and TRBJ2-7; the D gene is possibly TRBD2 (5 bases). Trimming cost V 0 bases and J 6 bases, with 6 bases left between them. CDR1 and CDR2 from the germline V gene are LGHDT and YNNKEL (reference sequence). The CDR3 consists of 12 residues. CDR3 bases: TGTGCCAGCAGCCAAGATCTAGCCGAGCAGTACTTC. Its protein is CASSQDLAEQYF.

The chain has TRBV6-5 and TRBJ2-1; D gene unclear. V was pared by 2 bases and J by 5 bases, with 7 bases between. The CDR3 totals 13 residues. Germline values: CDR1 MNHEY, CDR2 SVGAGI. CDR3 in amino acids: CASSYGTHNEQFF. The CDR3, as DNA: TGTGCCAGCAGTTACGGTACTCACAATGAGCAGTTCTTC.